Listed below are T cell receptor beta chains from one sample, sequenced in a study of post-analysis software for immune sequencing data. MiXCR, applied by TCRdb to the PCR reads, yields one record per CDR3 protein. The table lists hundreds of thousands of distinct CDR3 sequences, roughly three fifths of them singletons, with roughly 12% in the top ten. The sequencing sample was made of blood. The receptors shown here come from a girl aged 2 to 10 with multiple sclerosis. The CDR3 runs from the conserved cysteine through the conserved F or W. The D gene is left open where the match is weak. Size is omitted from some rows. Given values are once, few, many or a class for expanded clones.

V gene	D gene	J gene	clone size	CDR3 DNA	CDR3 protein
TRBV10-3	TRBD2	TRBJ2-1	-	TGTGCCAGATCTAGCGGTCCAAACAATGAGCAGTTCTTC	CARSSGPNNEQFF
TRBV5-1	TRBD2	TRBJ2-5	-	TGCGCCAGCAGCTTGGCGGGAGGGGACCAAGAGACCCAGTACTTC	CASSLAGGDQETQYF
TRBV27	-	TRBJ2-7	-	TGTGCCAGCAGTTTCAGTACAGCGCTCTCCTACGAGCAGTACTTC	CASSFSTALSYEQYF
TRBV7-2	-	TRBJ2-3	many	TGTGCCAGCAGCCTCCACACAGATACGCAGTATTTT	CASSLHTDTQYF
TRBV13	-	TRBJ2-7	-	TGTGCCAGCAGCTTAGGAAGCGGGTCGAACGAGCAGTACTTC	CASSLGSGSNEQYF
TRBV29-1	-	TRBJ1-2	-	TGCAGCGTTGAGCAGGGTAGCGACTATGGCTACACCTTC	CSVEQGSDYGYTF
TRBV4-1	-	TRBJ1-1	-	TGCGCCAGCAGCCAAGGGACAGACTTCTACACTGAAGCTTTCTTT	CASSQGTDFYTEAFF
TRBV20-1	-	TRBJ2-1	few	TGCAGTGCTCCCTTTGTCACCGGACAGTTCTTC	CSAPFVTGQFF
TRBV5-1	TRBD2	TRBJ2-7	few	TGCGCCAGCAGCCAAGGACTAGCGGGAAGATCCTACGAGCAGTACTTC	CASSQGLAGRSYEQYF
TRBV5-1	TRBD1	TRBJ2-7	-	TGCGCCAGCAGCGCCGGGACAGGTCCCAACGAGCAGTACTTC	CASSAGTGPNEQYF
TRBV6-2/TRBV6-3	-	TRBJ2-7	few	TGTGCCAGCACCAACCCGGGTCACTACGAGCAGTACTTC	CASTNPGHYEQYF
TRBV29-1	-	TRBJ1-2	-	TGCAGCGTTGGATATGGACTTCAAGGGGATGGCTACACCTTC	CSVGYGLQGDGYTF
TRBV10-3	-	TRBJ2-6	few	TGTGCCATCAGTGACCAACGCTCTGGGGCCAACGTCCTGACTTTC	CAISDQRSGANVLTF
TRBV6-5	-	TRBJ2-3	-	TGTGCCAGCAGTAAGGAGAGGGCAGATACGCAGTATTTT	CASSKERADTQYF
TRBV9	TRBD1	TRBJ1-2	-	TGTGCCAGCAGCGTAGATATGACAGGGGTCGGCTACACCTTC	CASSVDMTGVGYTF
TRBV5-1	-	TRBJ2-1	once	TGCGCCAGCTCAATCGGGGGACGTGGCGGAGGCGTGGATGAGCAGTTCTTC	CASSIGGRGGGVDEQFF
TRBV12-3/TRBV12-4	-	TRBJ1-2	-	TGTGCCAGCAGGTCAACAGGTCCCCCGTTTGATGGCTACACCTTC	CASRSTGPPFDGYTF
TRBV7-2	-	TRBJ2-1	-	TGTGCCAGCAGCTTAGTTCTATATGGTCGATTGTGGGAGACCCAGTTCTTC	CASSLVLYGRLWETQFF
TRBV5-4	TRBD2	TRBJ2-1	once	TGTGCCAGCAGCGGCCCGTGGACTAGCGGGAACAATGAGCAGTTCTTC	CASSGPWTSGNNEQFF
TRBV20-1	-	TRBJ2-5	-	TGCAGTGCTTTGGGATTACGGGGGGAGACCCAGTACTTC	CSALGLRGETQYF
TRBV12-3/TRBV12-4	TRBD1	TRBJ2-7	few	TGTGCCAGCAGAGAGACAGGGTTAGACGAGCAGTACTTC	CASRETGLDEQYF
TRBV20-1	-	TRBJ2-3	-	TGCAGTGCTAGAGATCGGGCTATCGGGGATACGCAGTATTTT	CSARDRAIGDTQYF
TRBV15	-	TRBJ2-5	-	TGTGCCACCAGCAGAGCGCTAGGGGCAGAGACCCAGTACTTC	CATSRALGAETQYF
TRBV27	TRBD2	TRBJ2-1	-	TGTGCCAGCAGTTTTGCCCTAAGCGGGAGTTACAATGAGCAGTTCTTC	CASSFALSGSYNEQFF
TRBV29-1	-	TRBJ2-7	few	TGCAGCGTTGTAGGGCAGGGGCGATACGAGCAGTACTTC	CSVVGQGRYEQYF
TRBV6-6	-	TRBJ2-5	-	TGTGCCAGCAGTTACCTCCTAAGGGGGGAGACCCAGTACTTC	CASSYLLRGETQYF
TRBV29-1	-	TRBJ2-7	few	TGCAGCGGGAGGGACGGAGGTACCTACGAGCAGTACTTC	CSGRDGGTYEQYF
TRBV3-1	TRBD2	TRBJ2-1	-	TGTGCCAGCAGCCTTTTTTCTAGCGGGGCGTACAATGAGCAGTTCTTC	CASSLFSSGAYNEQFF
TRBV20-1	TRBD2	TRBJ2-3	-	TGCAGTGCTAGAGCTAGCGGGGGGGAAGCAGATACGCAGTATTTT	CSARASGGEADTQYF
TRBV6-1	-	TRBJ1-1	-	TGTGCCGGCACTCCTCAGGGGAAGAACACTGAAGCTTTCTTT	CAGTPQGKNTEAFF
TRBV19	TRBD1	TRBJ2-4	-	TGTGCCAGTAGGTCACAGGGGTTTCTAGCCAAAAACATTCAGTACTTC	CASRSQGFLAKNIQYF
TRBV20-1	TRBD2	TRBJ2-3	-	TGCAGTGCTAGAGTAGCGGGAGACGGCACAGATACGCAGTATTTT	CSARVAGDGTDTQYF